The entry that follows covers one TCR beta chain sequence. Its antigen is unknown. No much larger clone is present one base from it, and per-base qualities are unavailable. The junction carries 10 bases between V and J, which are trimmed by 2 bases and 14 bases respectively. From the germline V gene, CDR1 is SGHTS and CDR2 is YDEGEE. The CDR3 starts with the cysteine, ends with the phenylalanine, and has 10 residues. Kept here is only the CDR3 DNA, which spans 30 bases and is read in frame from base 1. The cohort was made up of under 800 healthy bone marrow donors. Cohort members were all nominally healthy when sampled, although unrecorded immune exposures were likely present. Of the approximately 670 cohort members, about 280 had positive CMV serostatus and 350 to 450 had negative CMV serostatus, and CMV serostatus was not recorded for the donor. Every donor gave a peripheral blood sample, and the peripheral blood mononuclear cells from that sample were used for TCR beta sequencing. Genomic DNA extraction from the blood cell samples was performed with the Qiagen DNeasy Blood Extraction Kit.

The library was obtained by the immunoSEQ multiplex PCR assay. For the multiplex PCR, a mixture combining 60 forward primers for TCR Vbeta segments and 13 reverse primers for TCR Jbeta segments was used. Amplification of the CDR3 region of rearranged TCR beta genes was performed with a multiplex PCR assay on genomic DNA. The amplified TCR beta libraries were sequenced on the Illumina HiSeq System as 87-base-pair reads. Processing in the source paper ran as follows. A later analysis tallied 70 million to 100 million unique TCR beta chains across the roughly 610 repertoires, and approximately 12 million of those chains were shared by two or more donors. Raw reads were error-corrected and collapsed into unique sequences with a nearest-neighbor algorithm that merged closely related sequences to remove PCR and sequencing errors. CDR3 sequences were aligned to IMGT reference sequences to assign V, D and J gene segments. For a sequence to be retained, at least a six-nucleotide match to both a V gene segment and a J gene segment was required. Rearrangements were called productive when the CDR3 lacked stop codons and stayed in frame with V and J; all others were non-productive. Following IMGT convention, CDR3 was defined as the stretch from the second conserved V-encoded cysteine to the conserved J-encoded phenylalanine. Sequences without an unambiguous match to a single V gene segment were excluded from the earlier analysis of a few hundred of the donors. An earlier analysis of several hundred of the donors called V segments functional above 56.7% productive rearrangements and segregating when the between-donor standard deviation exceeded 5%. A statistical classification framework was developed to diagnose cytomegalovirus status using the catalog of TCR beta chain sequences. In a later analysis, TCR nucleotide sequences were compared against IMGT/GENE-DB human TR gene sequences so that V and J genes could be assigned. A later analysis assigned CDR3 sequences and most-parsimonious VDJ recombination scenarios with the TCRdist pipeline. In a later analysis, each TCR beta chain was defined by its CDR3 amino acid sequence together with its V-gene family, and reads without a unique V-gene family were excluded. To address suspected cross-contamination and a sequencing artifact, a later analysis removed approximately 590 highly shared, low-generation-probability nucleotide sequences. A later analysis calculated a clonal expansion index for each public chain from normalized within-repertoire ranks of inferred template counts. In a later analysis, generation probabilities were computed using a VDJ recombination model fitted to out-of-frame rearrangements, and the results were checked against IGoR. A later analysis scored TCR-TCR, TCR-HLA and TCR-CMV co-occurrence with hypergeometric tests, applying a repertoire-size bias correction to TCR pairs. A later analysis estimated false discovery rates by permuting HLA or CMV assignments 20 times. A later analysis grouped co-occurring TCRs with DBSCAN, adding TCRdist sequence similarity when clustering within HLA-allele-positive subsets. Repertoires with fewer than 30,000 or more than 120,000 public chains, plus five repertoires with anomalous nucleotide sharing, were excluded from co-occurrence clustering. TCRdb took over this immuneACCESS table, retaining in-frame rearrangements with V and J assigned. Such tables are incomplete; in checked studies, under half of the missing clones stem from an unresolved V gene, and the remainder is unexplained. V and J calls plus clone size are reproduced from that table; the DNA served to infer D and trimming. The table for this sample lists some 130,000 clones; about 80% of them were counted only once. 1% of the sample is in the top ten clones.

This record belongs to a study of cytomegalovirus exposure and HLA in healthy donors (TCRdb year 2017). About the investigation overall: In an earlier analysis of under 750 of the donors, about 260 Gb of sequence data and 90 million to 120 million unique TCR beta sequences from 150 million to 200 million T cells were reported. An early release that covered more than 550 HLA-typed donors contained approximately 320 gigabases of sequencing data and 75 million to 100 million unique TCR sequences. The genetic ancestry cluster associated with self-reported Caucasian donors included 70% to 85% of the 398 genotyped donors. The study aimed to test whether signatures of past pathogen exposure could be identified by cataloging public T cell receptors. The study used immunosequencing to profile the T cell repertoires of hundreds of subjects and linked those repertoires to cytomegalovirus serostatus. A separate validation cohort of 90 to 150 different subjects was used in addition to the roughly 670-subject first cohort. To predict cytomegalovirus infection status, the study brought together high-throughput TCR immunosequencing, statistical association of individual TCRs with disease status, and machine learning. To study patterns of TCR occurrence, a later analysis re-analyzed previously published TCR beta repertoires from 650 to 750 donors and added high-resolution HLA genotyping. In the later analysis, no new phenotypic data were used to find candidate immune exposures; instead, reliance was placed on TCR beta sequences and their occurrence across donors. To decide whether each TCR beta V gene segment behaved as functional or pseudogenic, an earlier analysis of fewer than 750 of the donors relied on high-throughput TCR beta sequencing. Donor age, sex, ethnicity and CMV serostatus were compiled together with the repertoire data. A later genetic analysis took genome-wide SNP genotypes for about 55% of the roughly 700 donors and used that subset as a discovery cohort. Every discovery cohort repertoire had been produced on one sequencing platform. Class I and class II HLA loci were covered by the typing at four-digit resolution. The number of donors typed differed by locus, with about 620-630 for A, B, C, DRB1 and DQB1, more than 500 for DQA1, 600 to 610 for DPA1, and about 450 for DPB1. Roughly 5 DR-DQ haplotypes were handled as single units for association and clustering because linkage in the cohort was strong. On average, about 240,000 unique TCR beta nucleotide sequences were sequenced per donor among some 430 genotyped donors of the cohort, with 15% to 20% of those sequences being non-productive.

What the authors observed across the whole study: A later analysis found that most CMV-associated TCR beta chains appeared HLA-restricted, with HLA associations seemingly driven largely by CMV exposure. A later analysis associated about 17,000 TCR beta sequences with specific HLA alleles at a false discovery rate of 0.05. Because counts were too low, approximately 18 rarely observed V segments, including chromosome 9 orphons, were excluded from the earlier analysis of 587 of the donors. Strong co-occurrence of HLA alleles, especially DR and DQ, made assigning TCR associations to individual alleles difficult. In a later analysis, HLA-associated TCR beta chains showed more clonal expansion and lower generation probabilities than non-associated chains that were equally common. Across donors, most TCR sequences were observed very rarely, whereas some public TCRs were present in many individuals. The sequencing pipeline was judged likely to have produced a cluster of highly shared sequence variants as a technical artifact. The cohort was sequenced for TCR beta chains only, and without alpha or paired-chain data the features that could be detected were limited. In a later analysis, TCR association rates were found to vary across HLA loci, with the most associated TCRs seen for DRB1 alleles and the fewest for HLA-C alleles. Several of the top co-occurrence clusters appeared to be linked to parvovirus B19, influenza, CMV and Epstein-Barr virus, according to a later analysis. Cytomegalovirus status was reported to be diagnosed by the classifier with high specificity and sensitivity in both the original and validation cohorts. CMV serostatus was the only immune exposure information available for the cohort. The authors suggested that the approach could potentially be extended to other disease states and immunological phenotypes. An association between a missense DCLRE1C variant and V-gene and J-gene trimming of TCR beta chains was found in a later genetic analysis and replicated in an independent cohort. An earlier analysis of approximately 500 of the donors showed that most TCR beta V segments appeared in productive rearrangements either about 87% or about 30% of the time, which broadly matched IMGT annotations. A few of the identified cytomegalovirus-associated TCR beta chains were confirmed in vitro to be specific for cytomegalovirus antigens. A further reported finding was that TCR beta sequences accurately predicted the HLA-A and HLA-B alleles for most subjects in the first cohort. The study gave a list of 150 to 200 TCR beta chains associated with cytomegalovirus. Roughly uniform sequencing depth across donors was assumed in presence/absence analyses, although this assumption may not hold. Some IMGT-functional V segments, including TRBV6-2 and TRBV6-3, could not be distinguished by the 87-base-pair reads and were therefore excluded. Because HLA typing was unavailable for some donors at each locus, only the typed subset was used in association tests. In a later genetic analysis, fewer N-insertions in productive TCRs were reported among donors in an Asian-associated ancestry cluster than the roughly 700-donor mean. Correlated functional status among segregating V segments might reflect linkage disequilibrium, but an unknown experimental factor could not be ruled out.

The chain was built from TRBV5-8 and TRBJ1-1; no D gene call is confident. The sequence was obtained from a human donor in good health. The specimen was PBMCs. The CDR3 reads CASSFFGWFF. The nucleotide sequence reads as follows: TGTGCCAGCAGCTTCTTCGGGTGGTTCTTT.